This T cell receptor beta chain was sequenced during a study of shared clonotypes between healthy human individuals (dated by TCRdb to 2020 to 2021). Turning to the overall study: A couple of women and three men aged 18 to 49 years were included in the cohort. For each donor, three plates each were used for CD4 naive and CD4 memory, two plates were used for CD8 naive, and one plate was used for CD8 memory. To estimate repertoire size and how much clonotypes are shared between individuals, the study performed deep sequencing of blood TCR repertoires from a few healthy adults. Libraries were prepared and TCR repertoires were sequenced by different laboratories using diverse techniques, in order to increase sequencing depth and limit assay-specific biases. Leukapheresis yielded between about 0.94 and 10 billion PBMCs per donor.

Remarks on this clone: No antigen is known for it. One base away there is no much larger clone; base qualities are not given.

Healthy HIV-negative adults with no recently reported acute infections or vaccinations were included as donors. Every donor was a Caucasian adult residing in Nashville, Tennessee, USA. Magnetic negative selection was used to enrich CD4+ T cells, after which naive cells were positively selected on CD45RA and the negative fraction became the memory subset. After blood collection by leukapheresis, PBMCs were isolated using Ficoll-Histopaque density gradient centrifugation and then cryopreserved in the vapor phase of liquid nitrogen. Purity and quantity of every magnetically sorted T cell population were checked by analytical flow cytometry. Genomic DNA was isolated from every sorted fraction and measured by UV absorbance on a Nanodrop 2000c. The study at large found these results: Rarefaction of sorted-subset datasets indicated incomplete sequencing despite the large sequencing depth. Because the study included only a small number of donors, the genetic and exposure-history diversity represented was limited. Only blood was sampled, and tissue TCR repertoires likely differ from those in blood. Sharing across a few donors was observed for approximately 5% of naive CD4, less than 4% of naive CD8, 2% to 2.5% of memory CD4, and about 0.38% of memory CD8 clonotypes. Based on pairwise subsampling, the degree of clonotype sharing among donors was expected to be affected by sequencing depth. Clonotypes shared by all four sorted-subset donors showed higher generation probabilities than non-shared clonotypes. Naive subsets generally had larger estimated clonotype richness than memory subsets did.

As encoded in the germline V gene, CDR1 is SGHTA while CDR2 is FQGTGA. Unmatched junction bases come to 4, with V trimmed by 3 bases and J by 1 base. The CDR3 holds 15 amino acids from the cysteine to the phenylalanine. Just the 45-base CDR3 DNA is kept, in frame starting at base 1. TCR CDR3 regions were amplified from genomic DNA by multiplex PCR using the deep immunoSEQ assay. For each cell subset, the extracted genomic DNA was distributed evenly across all wells of several immunoSEQ 96-well plates, and each plate served as one replicate. For sorted subsets, each replicate PCR was loaded with roughly 200 ng genomic DNA, equivalent to 25,000 to 35,000 T cell genomes. The purified libraries were quantified using a Qubit 3.0 fluorometer, sized with a Bioanalyzer 2100, and then quantified again using the KAPA Library Quantification kit. Every immunoSEQ 96-well plate was sequenced on a separate single-read 150-cycle Illumina NextSeq 550 flow cell. As for how the authors treated the data: The immunoSEQ output contained only junctional sequences without quality scores, so filtering could not match that applied to full-length reads. To assign V/J genes and CDR3, sequences were annotated against IMGT germline references using PyIR, a Python wrapper for IgBLAST v1.9. Reads were filtered out if the reads had weak V/J assignments (E-value above 1e-6), no CDR3, stop codons, out-of-frame junctions, or ambiguous translated residues. V3J clonotypes were defined by identical inferred V gene, J gene, and CDR3 amino acid sequence. Percentage overlap between repertoires was computed as shared unique clonotypes divided by the size of the smaller repertoire. Richness of each repertoire was evaluated using RTK rarefaction, the Chao1 estimator, and Recon v2.1 estimates of unobserved clonotypes. For all TCRbeta clonotypes obtained by the gDNA method from four donors, generation probabilities were computed with OLGA. The immuneACCESS repertoire file appears here via TCRdb, limited to in-frame rearrangements. These files lack a portion of the clones; in checked studies, under half of the deficit traces to unresolved V genes, and the cause of the others is not known. The DNA was the basis for D and trimming; V, J and clone size are from that table. The sample table shows more than 500,000 clones, and 90% to 96% are seen once. Together, the top ten hold about 0.059% of the sample.

In this chain, TRBV7-3 is recombined with TRBJ2-7, with 9 central nucleotides matching TRBD2. The sequenced sample was naive CD4+ T cells sorted from blood. What the cell subset or site label conveys for this sample: CD45RA+ positively selected. This clonotype was sampled from a woman in her 30s in good health. The CDR3 protein: CASSLRAGGSYEQYF. The nucleotides are TGTGCCAGCAGCTTGAGAGCGGGAGGATCCTACGAGCAGTACTTC.